A selection of T cell receptor beta chains follows, all from one sample in a study of blood T cell repertoires in COVID-19. Profiling relied on immunoSEQ multiplex PCR, and the TCRdb table lists in-frame clones only, not all of them. The top ten clones hold approximately 2.2% of a sample with approximately 300,000 clones, about 85% of them seen once. The sample consisted of peripheral blood. These receptor sequences come from a man aged 18 to 35 with active or convalescent COVID-19. Both conserved end residues are part of each CDR3. A D gene is named only where the DNA matches it firmly. Size values are once, few and many counts, or a class for expanded clones, and some rows have none.

D,size,V,J,CDR3,DNA
TRBD2,.,TRBV12-3/TRBV12-4,TRBJ2-7,CASSFGLAYEQYF,TGTGCCAGCAGTTTTGGACTAGCCTACGAGCAGTACTTC
TRBD1,.,TRBV7-9,TRBJ1-5,CASSLGDRGFQPQHF,TGTGCCAGCAGCTTAGGGGACAGGGGGTTTCAGCCCCAGCATTTT
TRBD2,.,TRBV10-3,TRBJ2-3,CAISDLGGTSGGTDTQYF,TGTGCCATCAGTGACCTCGGCGGGACTAGCGGCGGCACAGATACGCAGTATTTT
TRBD1,.,TRBV5-1,TRBJ1-1,CASSTQPVSTGGFTEAFF,TGCGCCAGCAGCACCCAACCCGTTTCGACAGGGGGCTTCACTGAAGCTTTCTTT
.,few,TRBV5-4,TRBJ1-1,CASQWQEGTEAFF,TGTGCCAGTCAATGGCAGGAGGGCACTGAAGCTTTCTTT
.,.,TRBV9,TRBJ2-3,CASSPITQGDTQYF,TGTGCCAGCAGCCCAATCACCCAGGGGGATACGCAGTATTTT
TRBD1,.,TRBV4-1,TRBJ2-7,CASSQDGTGDYEQYF,TGCGCCAGCAGCCAAGATGGGACAGGAGATTACGAGCAGTACTTC
.,few,TRBV10-2,TRBJ2-2,CASNDREAAGELFF,TGCGCCAGTAATGACAGGGAGGCAGCCGGGGAGCTGTTTTTT
.,once,TRBV9,TRBJ1-4,CASSVAIGAGEKLFF,TGTGCCAGCAGCGTAGCTATTGGGGCAGGTGAAAAACTGTTTTTT
.,.,TRBV28,TRBJ2-1,CASSFWEKSYNEQFF,TGTGCCAGCAGTTTTTGGGAGAAGTCCTACAATGAGCAGTTCTTC
TRBD1,.,TRBV5-1,TRBJ2-7,CASSLDGTGVYEQYF,TGCGCCAGCAGCCTCGACGGGACAGGGGTTTATGAGCAGTACTTC
TRBD1,once,TRBV19,TRBJ1-5,CASRHRDRGFNQPQHF,TGTGCCAGTAGGCACCGGGACAGGGGATTCAACCAGCCCCAGCATTTT
.,.,TRBV7-2,TRBJ1-3,CASSFLSPGNTIYF,TGTGCCAGCAGCTTTCTGTCTCCTGGAAACACCATATATTTT
.,.,TRBV28,TRBJ2-2,CASITILSSGELFF,TGTGCCAGCATTACTATCCTTTCCTCCGGGGAGCTGTTTTTT
.,.,TRBV12-5,TRBJ1-5,CASGGHSQLNQPQHF,TGTGCTAGTGGGGGTCACAGCCAACTCAATCAGCCCCAGCATTTT
TRBD1,.,TRBV7-2,TRBJ1-5,CASSLTGTGGSQPQHF,TGTGCCAGCAGTCTAACCGGGACAGGGGGTTCTCAGCCCCAGCATTTT
.,.,TRBV11-2,TRBJ2-1,CASSFNNEQFF,TGTGCCAGCAGCTTCAACAATGAGCAGTTCTTC
TRBD1,.,TRBV5-4,TRBJ2-2,CASSQGQKNTGELFF,TGTGCCAGCAGCCAGGGACAGAAGAACACCGGGGAGCTGTTTTTT
TRBD1,few,TRBV5-1,TRBJ1-1,CASSPQGGNTEAFF,TGCGCCAGCAGCCCCCAGGGGGGGAACACTGAAGCTTTCTTT
.,.,TRBV15,TRBJ1-1,CATRENMNTEAFF,TGTGCCACCAGGGAGAATATGAACACTGAAGCTTTCTTT
TRBD1,once,TRBV6-5,TRBJ1-2,CASRGTGGETYGYTF,TGTGCCAGCAGGGGTACAGGGGGAGAAACCTATGGCTACACCTTC
TRBD2,.,TRBV6-2/TRBV6-3,TRBJ2-3,CASSYKSGGADTQYF,TGTGCCAGCAGTTATAAAAGCGGGGGGGCAGATACGCAGTATTTT
TRBD2,.,TRBV6-6,TRBJ2-4,CASSSAYLRGDIQYF,TGTGCCAGCAGCTCGGCATACTTACGGGGGGACATTCAGTACTTC
TRBD1,once,TRBV18,TRBJ1-5,CASSRTGADQPQHF,TGTGCCAGCTCACGGACAGGGGCAGATCAGCCCCAGCATTTT
.,.,TRBV24-1,TRBJ2-7,CATSDAGKGEQYF,TGTGCCACCAGTGATGCAGGGAAAGGCGAGCAGTACTTC
.,.,TRBV7-3,TRBJ2-2,CASSSLPLNTGELFF,TGTGCCAGCAGCTCCCTCCCCTTGAACACCGGGGAGCTGTTTTTT
.,.,TRBV11-2,TRBJ2-3,CASSFKHDTQYF,TGTGCCAGCAGCTTCAAACACGATACGCAGTATTTT
.,.,TRBV5-1,TRBJ2-3,CASSLGGPTDTQYF,TGCGCCAGCAGCTTGGGAGGGCCGACAGATACGCAGTATTTT
.,.,TRBV6-4,TRBJ1-1,CASSDSTGSPAFF,TGTGCCAGCAGTGACTCGACAGGTTCCCCAGCTTTCTTT
TRBD1,.,TRBV27,TRBJ1-2,CASSPLGQRINYGYTF,TGTGCCAGCAGTCCGCTGGGACAGCGAATTAACTATGGCTACACCTTC
.,.,TRBV13,TRBJ1-2,CASSRRTGSYGYTF,TGTGCCAGCAGCCGCAGAACAGGTTCCTATGGCTACACCTTC
TRBD1,.,TRBV5-1,TRBJ1-4,CASSLVGQEGEKLFF,TGCGCCAGCAGCTTGGTAGGACAGGAAGGTGAAAAACTGTTTTTT
TRBD1,once,TRBV7-2,TRBJ1-1,CASRSQTGTEAFF,TGTGCCAGCAGATCCCAGACAGGGACTGAAGCTTTCTTT
.,.,TRBV18,TRBJ2-7,CASSPARGQAFYEQYF,TGTGCCAGCTCACCAGCACGCGGACAAGCATTCTACGAGCAGTACTTC
TRBD1,.,TRBV10-3,TRBJ1-2,CAISSTGGDGYTF,TGTGCCATCAGTTCGACAGGGGGCGATGGCTACACCTTC
TRBD1,.,TRBV11-2,TRBJ1-6,CASSFDRQGLRNSPLHF,TGTGCCAGCAGCTTCGATCGACAGGGCCTAAGGAATTCACCCCTCCACTTT
TRBD1,.,TRBV14,TRBJ1-2,CASSHSPSGQGPWGYGYTF,TGTGCCAGCAGCCATTCCCCCTCGGGACAGGGACCCTGGGGCTATGGCTACACCTTC
.,.,TRBV28,TRBJ2-3,CASQAYSSTDTQYF,TGTGCCAGCCAAGCTTATTCTAGCACAGATACGCAGTATTTT
TRBD2,.,TRBV11-3,TRBJ2-1,CASSLYPSGRFNEQFF,TGTGCCAGCAGCTTATATCCTAGCGGGAGATTCAATGAGCAGTTCTTC
.,.,TRBV11-3,TRBJ2-7,CASSGCTGNNCEQYF,TGTGCCAGCAGCGGCTGCACAGGGAATAACTGCGAGCAGTACTTC
TRBD2,.,TRBV27,TRBJ2-1,CASSSPTQSGRSYNEQFF,TGTGCCAGCAGTTCACCGACCCAGAGCGGGAGGTCCTACAATGAGCAGTTCTTC
.,.,TRBV11-3,TRBJ1-1,CASSAQSNTEAFF,TGTGCCAGCAGCGCTCAGTCGAACACTGAAGCTTTCTTT
TRBD1,.,TRBV7-2,TRBJ1-5,CASSSADRANQPQHF,TGTGCCAGCAGCTCAGCCGACAGGGCCAATCAGCCCCAGCATTTT
.,.,TRBV7-8,TRBJ1-2,CASSLEVNYGYTF,TGTGCCAGCAGCTTGGAGGTGAACTATGGCTACACCTTC
TRBD1,.,TRBV7-8,TRBJ2-7,CANQGAIDEQYF,TGTGCCAATCAGGGGGCAATCGACGAGCAGTACTTC
.,few,TRBV27,TRBJ2-7,CASSLRGVHEQYF,TGTGCCAGCAGTTTACGGGGTGTACACGAGCAGTACTTC
.,.,TRBV5-1,TRBJ2-3,CASSFETDTQYF,TGCGCCAGCAGCTTCGAGACAGATACGCAGTATTTT
.,.,TRBV12-3/TRBV12-4,TRBJ1-6,CASSPDSPPLHF,TGTGCCAGCAGTCCGGACAGTCCACCCCTCCACTTT
.,.,TRBV5-6,TRBJ2-7,CASSLVETYEQYF,TGTGCCAGCAGCTTAGTCGAGACCTACGAGCAGTACTTC
TRBD2,.,TRBV9,TRBJ2-1,CASSVGGGTYEQFF,TGTGCCAGCAGCGTAGGCGGGGGTACCTATGAGCAGTTCTTC
.,once,TRBV27,TRBJ2-7,CASSSTTYEQYF,TGTGCCAGCAGTTCTACGACCTACGAGCAGTACTTC
TRBD2,.,TRBV6-4,TRBJ2-1,CASGRGGHEQFF,TGTGCCAGCGGTCGGGGGGGTCATGAGCAGTTCTTC
.,.,TRBV7-2,TRBJ2-3,CASSLDMDTQYF,TGTGCCAGCAGCTTAGATATGGATACGCAGTATTTT
.,.,TRBV6-5,TRBJ1-2,CASTQGPSTYGYTF,TGTGCCAGCACCCAGGGGCCCTCGACCTATGGCTACACCTTC
.,.,TRBV10-3,TRBJ2-3,CAISESGGASTDTQYF,TGTGCCATCAGTGAGTCTGGCGGGGCTAGCACAGATACGCAGTATTTT
TRBD2,.,TRBV4-2,TRBJ2-7,CASSTHPGGTYEQYF,TGTGCCAGCAGCACCCACCCGGGAGGGACCTACGAGCAGTACTTC
TRBD1,.,TRBV27,TRBJ2-7,CASSLDRWGEQYF,TGTGCCAGCAGTTTGGACAGGTGGGGCGAGCAGTACTTC
.,.,TRBV6-5,TRBJ1-1,CASNKNTEAFF,TGTGCCAGCAACAAGAACACTGAAGCTTTCTTT
.,once,TRBV27,TRBJ2-7,CASRAGYEQYF,TGTGCCAGCAGAGCCGGGTACGAGCAGTACTTC